The clone carrying this T cell receptor (beta chain) appeared many times. The entry originates in a study of CD8+ T cells in alopecia areata. The CDR3 loop spans 15 amino acids. V lost 0 bases and J lost 5, with 14 bases in between. Germline CDR1 and CDR2: LGHNA and YSLEER. The treatment was: oral pan-JAK inhibitor, 5-10 mg twice daily. Extracted RNA was reverse transcribed into cDNA, the sequencing template. Sequencing used immunoSEQ multiplex PCR; TCRdb keeps in-frame clones, though not all of them. The sample yields about 64,000 clones, 35% to 55% seen once. The sample in question was CD8+ T cells sorted from blood, obtained at roughly week 36, from a patient treated with tofacitinib. The J gene is TRBJ2-7, the V gene TRBV4-3; D gene uncertain. The TCR originated in a human donor with alopecia areata. The CDR3 DNA follows: TGCGCCAGCAGCCAAGATGGTAATAGGCTGAACGAGCAGTACTTC. It translates to CASSQDGNRLNEQYF.